This T cell receptor (beta chain) was retrieved from a study of PD-L1 blockade in urothelial cancer. Study-wide results and caveats: Patients who had durable benefit saw their tumor-associated blood clones expand more at 3 weeks.

Time point given: pretreatment peripheral blood. Points on this clone: The target antigen is unknown.

Germline V gene sequence: CDR1 LNHDA, CDR2 SQIVND (reference sequence). This CDR3 has 15 amino acids. Trimming removed 3 bases from V and 7 bases from J, with 16 bases in between. TCRdb's copy holds only in-frame clones and misses some; the assay was immunoSEQ multiplex PCR. Altogether some 44,000 clones are present, 80% being singletons, with the ten largest covering about 16%. The J gene is TRBJ2-1, the V gene TRBV19, with a weak D call TRBD1 (7 bases). The sequence derives from a man between 60 and 75 years old with urothelial cancer. Material: PBMCs, obtained around atezolizumab (anti-PD-L1) treatment. As DNA, the CDR3 is TGTGCCAGTAGTATTCTGGCAGGGGGGATGAATGAGCAGTTCTTC. Amino acid sequence: CASSILAGGMNEQFF.